Listed below are T cell receptor beta chains from one sample, sequenced in a study of T-cell memory formation after mild COVID-19. TCRdb called the 5' RACE reads again in MiXCR, with one record for every CDR3 protein. The sample carries 250,000 to 300,000 distinct CDR3 sequences, around 15% recorded once. Source material: PBMCs or a T cell subset sorted from them (not recorded which). The receptors derive from a man in his late teens or twenties who had mild COVID-19 (a few samples of this study predate the infection). Cell type and time point are not known. The CDR3 runs from the conserved cysteine through the conserved F or W. A D gene is named only where the DNA matches it firmly. Clone size is not always given. Where it is, it says once, few, many or a class for expanded clones.

size | J | V | D | DNA | CDR3
NA | TRBJ2-2 | TRBV7-3 | NA | TGTGCCAGCAGTTCCCATAAGGACACCGGGGAGCTGTTTTTT | CASSSHKDTGELFF
NA | TRBJ2-2 | TRBV28 | TRBD2 | TGTGCCAGCATACGGCGAGCGGGGGGCACCGGGGAGCTGTTTTTT | CASIRRAGGTGELFF
few | TRBJ2-5 | TRBV5-1 | NA | TGCGCCAGCAGCTTGTCCCGGGGTACTGAAGAGACCCAGTACTTC | CASSLSRGTEETQYF
few | TRBJ2-6 | TRBV9 | TRBD1 | TGTGCCAGCAGCGCGCCGGGACAGAGAAGCTCTGGGGCCAACGTCCTGACTTTC | CASSAPGQRSSGANVLTF
few | TRBJ2-1 | TRBV4-3 | NA | TGCGCCAGCAGCCAGGTCGGGGGGCCGCCCAATGAGCAGTTCTTC | CASSQVGGPPNEQFF
NA | TRBJ1-2 | TRBV12-3/TRBV12-4 | NA | TGTGCCAGCAGTTCGATTTTTCTCTCCTCGCGTGGCTACACCTTC | CASSSIFLSSRGYTF
few | TRBJ2-7 | TRBV6-5 | NA | TGTGCCAGCAGAAAGGGAACCTACGAGCAGTACTTC | CASRKGTYEQYF
NA | TRBJ1-2 | TRBV6-5 | TRBD1 | TGTGCCAGCAGTGCGGGACAGGGATTCTATGGCTACACCTTC | CASSAGQGFYGYTF
NA | TRBJ2-7 | TRBV30 | NA | TGTGCCTGGCAGTCGGACAGCCGGACCTACGAGCAGTACTTC | CAWQSDSRTYEQYF
many | TRBJ2-7 | TRBV5-1 | TRBD2 | TGCGCCAGCAGGCCTCGGGGGGATCCAGGCGAGCAGTACTTC | CASRPRGDPGEQYF
NA | TRBJ1-1 | TRBV6-2/TRBV6-3 | NA | TGTGCCAGCAGCCGGGACCCTCGGACGGGGCAAGCTTTCTTT | CASSRDPRTGQAFF
few | TRBJ2-7 | TRBV20-1 | NA | TGCAGTGCTAGAGATGGGGGGTACTCCTACGAGCAGTACTTC | CSARDGGYSYEQYF
NA | TRBJ2-4 | TRBV20-1 | TRBD2 | TGCAGTGCTAGGAGACTAGCGGGGACCAAAAACATTCAGTACTTC | CSARRLAGTKNIQYF
few | TRBJ1-5 | TRBV15 | NA | TGTGCCACCAGCAGAGAAGTAAATCAGCCCCAGCATTTT | CATSREVNQPQHF
NA | TRBJ2-2 | TRBV12-3/TRBV12-4 | NA | TGTGCCAGCAGTCGCCAGCGGAACACCGGGGAGCTGTTTTTT | CASSRQRNTGELFF
NA | TRBJ2-3 | TRBV9 | NA | TGTGCCAGCAGCGTAGCGCTAAAAGGGGCGGACACAGATACGCAGTATTTT | CASSVALKGADTDTQYF
few | TRBJ2-7 | TRBV27 | TRBD1 | TGTGCCAGCAGATTCCGGGACAGGGGGCTCTACGAGCAGTACTTC | CASRFRDRGLYEQYF
many | TRBJ2-1 | TRBV2 | NA | TGTGCCAGCAGTGCCGGTGAGCAGTTCTTC | CASSAGEQFF
few | TRBJ2-7 | TRBV9 | NA | TGTGCCAGCAGCGTATCCGGCAGGGGTACCTACGAGCAGTACTTC | CASSVSGRGTYEQYF
many | TRBJ1-1 | TRBV5-1 | NA | TGCGCCAGCAGCCCAAAACAGGGAACTGAAGCTTTCTTT | CASSPKQGTEAFF
few | TRBJ2-7 | TRBV10-3 | NA | TGTGCCATCAGTGTCCCAGGGGCCTACGAGCAGTACTTC | CAISVPGAYEQYF
NA | TRBJ2-5 | TRBV9 | NA | TGTGCCAGCAGCCTAGGGCTGGGGACCCAGTACTTC | CASSLGLGTQYF
many | TRBJ1-5 | TRBV4-2 | NA | TGTGCCAGCAGCCCTGGCCCAGGCGGGGATCAGCCCCAGCATTTT | CASSPGPGGDQPQHF
many | TRBJ2-1 | TRBV11-2 | NA | TGTGCCAGCAGCGAGGGCCTCCAGGGCAACGAGCAGTTCTTC | CASSEGLQGNEQFF
NA | TRBJ1-2 | TRBV2 | NA | TGTGCCAGCAGCGCGGGAGGGGAGGGCTATGGCTACACCTTC | CASSAGGEGYGYTF
NA | TRBJ1-1 | TRBV4-3 | NA | TGCGCCAGCAGCCAAGAACTGGGGTCGGACACTGAAGCTTTCTTT | CASSQELGSDTEAFF
few | TRBJ1-2 | TRBV6-5 | NA | TGTGCCAGCAGTCCCCCCTCGGGGGGTGGCTACACCTTC | CASSPPSGGGYTF
few | TRBJ1-1 | TRBV6-5 | NA | TGTGCCAGCAGTTCGCGGACAGTCGGCACTGAAGCTTTCTTT | CASSSRTVGTEAFF
few | TRBJ1-4 | TRBV28 | NA | TGTGCCAGCAGTTCGCTCAGGGTATTCCGTGAAAAACTGTTTTTT | CASSSLRVFREKLFF
few | TRBJ2-3 | TRBV7-9 | NA | TGTGCCAGCAGCTTAGGGGCCTTAGATACGCAGTATTTT | CASSLGALDTQYF
NA | TRBJ1-2 | TRBV19 | NA | TGTGCCAGTAGTGCGTGGGCCCTGCGGAGCTACACCTTC | CASSAWALRSYTF
NA | TRBJ2-2 | TRBV4-3 | TRBD1 | TGCGCCAGCAGCCAGTATCCGGGACAGGGGTTTAATTACGCCGGGGAGCTGTTTTTT | CASSQYPGQGFNYAGELFF
few | TRBJ2-1 | TRBV12-3/TRBV12-4 | TRBD1 | TGTGCCAGCAGTCCTACAGGGGTGGCACCTCGTGAGCAGTTCTTC | CASSPTGVAPREQFF
few | TRBJ2-5 | TRBV24-1 | TRBD1 | TGTGCCACCAGTGCCCTGGGGACAGAGGGCCAAGAGACCCAGTACTTC | CATSALGTEGQETQYF
NA | TRBJ2-5 | TRBV12-3/TRBV12-4 | NA | TGTGCCAGCAGTTTAATTGGGCTGCAGGGCCAAGAGACCCAGTACTTC | CASSLIGLQGQETQYF
few | TRBJ2-5 | TRBV9 | NA | TGTGCCAGCAGCGTTTTTGACAGTCAAGAGACCCAGTACTTC | CASSVFDSQETQYF
NA | TRBJ2-2 | TRBV7-2 | NA | TGTGCCAGCAGCTTGGAGTGGATAAGGATCCAGGGGACTACCGGGGAGCTGTTTTTT | CASSLEWIRIQGTTGELFF
few | TRBJ2-1 | TRBV12-3/TRBV12-4 | NA | TGTGCCAGCAGTTCTATACATCTCCAGTTCTTC | CASSSIHLQFF
few | TRBJ2-7 | TRBV20-1 | NA | TGCAGTGCTAGAGACCTCCGCACTTCGGGAGAGCAGTACTTC | CSARDLRTSGEQYF
NA | TRBJ2-1 | TRBV12-3/TRBV12-4 | TRBD1 | TGTGCCAGCAGTTTATTACAGGGGGCTTCCTACAATGAGCAGTTCTTC | CASSLLQGASYNEQFF
few | TRBJ1-5 | TRBV29-1 | NA | TGCAGCGTCCTGCCCCAGCATTTT | CSVLPQHF
few | TRBJ2-7 | TRBV2 | NA | TGTGCCAGCAGTGGGTATGAACAGCAGTACTTC | CASSGYEQQYF
few | TRBJ1-4 | TRBV7-2 | NA | TGTGCCAGCAGCTTCGAGGGATTTGAAAAACTGTTTTTT | CASSFEGFEKLFF
NA | TRBJ2-6 | TRBV28 | NA | TGTGCCAGCAGGGGGACGACAGTCTCTGGGGCCAACGTCCTGACTTTC | CASRGTTVSGANVLTF
few | TRBJ2-1 | TRBV7-3 | TRBD2 | TGTGCCAGCAGCCCATGGGGGGGGAGCTCCTACAATGAGCAGTTCTTC | CASSPWGGSSYNEQFF
NA | TRBJ2-7 | TRBV6-5 | TRBD1 | TGTGCCAGCAGTGGGACAGGGGAAAACGAGCAGTACTTC | CASSGTGENEQYF
many | TRBJ1-1 | TRBV25-1 | NA | TGTGCCAGCAGTGAAGGCTCGAGGAATATGAACACTGAAGCTTTCTTT | CASSEGSRNMNTEAFF
NA | TRBJ1-2 | TRBV7-2 | TRBD1 | TGTGCCAGCAGCCAACGAACAGGGGAAAACTATGGCTACACCTTC | CASSQRTGENYGYTF
NA | TRBJ2-2 | TRBV11-2 | TRBD1 | TGTGCCAGCAGAGCTCCCGGGACAGGGGATGTCGGGGAGCTGTTTTTT | CASRAPGTGDVGELFF
NA | TRBJ2-1 | TRBV5-1 | NA | TGCGCCAGCAGCTTGGACTTTAACCCTGATGAGCAGTTCTTC | CASSLDFNPDEQFF
few | TRBJ1-4 | TRBV7-9 | TRBD1 | TGTGCCAGCAGCCTCCCGGACAGGGGTCCGGAAAAACTGTTTTTT | CASSLPDRGPEKLFF
NA | TRBJ2-2 | TRBV24-1 | NA | TGTGCCACCAGTGGGGCAGGGACCTTGAACACCGGGGAGCTGTTTTTT | CATSGAGTLNTGELFF
NA | TRBJ2-7 | TRBV7-2 | NA | TGTGCCAGCAGCACACAGGGAATTGTTATCAACGAGCAGTACTTC | CASSTQGIVINEQYF
few | TRBJ1-1 | TRBV27 | NA | TGTGCCAGCAGTTCCGGACAGATTTACACTGAGGCTTTCTTT | CASSSGQIYTEAFF
NA | TRBJ2-2 | TRBV6-5 | NA | TGTGCCAGCAGTCGGGACCTCAACACCGGGGAGCTGTTTTTT | CASSRDLNTGELFF
NA | TRBJ1-1 | TRBV20-1 | NA | TGCAGTGCTAGTCGGCAGCTGAACACTGAAGCTTTCTTT | CSASRQLNTEAFF
NA | TRBJ1-1 | TRBV7-9 | NA | TGTGCCAGCAGCTTAGTGGGCTACCAGGGGATGAACACTGAAGCTTTCTTT | CASSLVGYQGMNTEAFF
few | TRBJ1-4 | TRBV23-1 | NA | TGCGCCAGTAAGGCCCGGGTCAGGGAAAGTTTT | CASKARVRESF
NA | TRBJ2-3 | TRBV4-1 | NA | TGCGCCAGCAGCCAAAAAGGCGGCGGTTGGGCAGATACGCAGTATTTT | CASSQKGGGWADTQYF